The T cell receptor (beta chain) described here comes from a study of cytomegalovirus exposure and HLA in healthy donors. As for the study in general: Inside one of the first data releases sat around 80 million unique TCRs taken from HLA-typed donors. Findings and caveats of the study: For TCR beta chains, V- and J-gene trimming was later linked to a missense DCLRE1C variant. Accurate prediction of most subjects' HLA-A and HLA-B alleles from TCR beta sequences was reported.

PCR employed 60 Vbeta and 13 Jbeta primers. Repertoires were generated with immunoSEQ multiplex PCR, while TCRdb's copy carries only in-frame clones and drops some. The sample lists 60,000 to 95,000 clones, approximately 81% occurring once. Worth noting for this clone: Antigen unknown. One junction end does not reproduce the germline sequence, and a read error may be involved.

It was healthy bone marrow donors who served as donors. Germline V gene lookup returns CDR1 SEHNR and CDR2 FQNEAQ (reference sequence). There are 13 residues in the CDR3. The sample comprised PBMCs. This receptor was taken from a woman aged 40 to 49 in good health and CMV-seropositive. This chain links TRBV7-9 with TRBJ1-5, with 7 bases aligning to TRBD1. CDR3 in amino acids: CSSSRQGGQPQHF. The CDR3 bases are TGTTCCAGCAGCCGACAGGGAGGTCAGCCCCAGCATTTT. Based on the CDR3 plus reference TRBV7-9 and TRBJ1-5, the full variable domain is DTGVSQNPRHKITKRGQNVTFRCDPISEHNRLYWYRQTLGQGPEFLTYFQNEAQLEKSRLLSDRFSAERPKGSFSTLEIQRTEQGDSAMYLCSSSRQGGQPQHFGDGTRLSIL.